The 21 T cell receptor beta chains listed next were all sequenced from one sample in a study of T cell responses to AZD1222 COVID-19 vaccine. Method: immunoSEQ multiplex PCR; TCRdb's copy keeps in-frame clones and lacks some. The data show fewer than 150,000 clones, over 75% seen once. The specimen comprised peripheral blood, sampled 28 days after the second AZD1222 dose. All receptors derive from an adult who received the AZD1222 COVID-19 vaccine.

This clone was detected once. The J gene is TRBJ1-3, the V gene TRBV15; no clear D gene. Germline V CDR1 and CDR2: LNHNV, YYDKDF (reference sequence). This CDR3 is 16 amino acids long. Trimming cost V 0 bases and J 0 bases, with 9 bases left between them. DNA for the CDR3: TGTGCCACCAGCAGAGAGGTACAGAGCTCTGGAAACACCATATATTTT. Translated, it gives CATSREVQSSGNTIYF.

Details on this clone: An end of the junction does not agree with germline; a read error may underlie this. The genes are TRBV6-5 and TRBJ2-5, with unresolved D. Per germline, CDR1 MNHEY and CDR2 SVGAGI. The CDR3 sequence is 15 residues long. The CDR3 here is CASSYKSSVQGTQYF. CDR3 bases: TGTGCCAGCAGTTACAAGTCTTCTGTTCAAGGGACCCAGTACTTC.

The chain employs TRBV21-1 and TRBJ1-1; the table names TRBD1, a call not compared with the DNA. TRBV21-1 is assigned pseudogene status. The CDR3 has 15 amino acids. CDR3 loop: CASSPGQGENTEAFF. The CDR3 region has the DNA TGTGCCAGCAGCCCCGGACAGGGGGAGAACACTGAAGCTTTCTTT.

The chain has TRBV6-2 or TRBV6-3 and TRBJ1-1, with unresolved D. Looked up from germline, CDR1 is MNHEY and CDR2 is SVGEGT. V was cut by 4 bases and J by 4 bases, with 7 bases left in between. This CDR3 is 12 amino acids long. In nucleotides, the CDR3 is TGTGCCAGCAGTTGGCACAGCACTGAAGCTTTCTTT. This encodes CASSWHSTEAFF.

The V call is TRBV24-1, the J call TRBJ1-5; weak D call: TRBD1 (5 bases). The CDR3 has 13 amino acids. Germline V lookup: CDR1 KGHDR, CDR2 SFDVKD. The V and J ends lost 11 bases and 1 base respectively, with 11 bases between them. CDR3 coding DNA: TGTGCCAGGAGGGGCAGAAGCAATCAGCCCCAGCATTTT. Amino acids: CARRGRSNQPQHF.

The chain joins TRBV5-1 to TRBJ1-3, with 7 bases aligning to TRBD1. With V trimmed by 5 bases and J by 3 bases, 5 bases remained unmatched. This CDR3 has 14 amino acids. CDR1 is SGHRS and CDR2 is YFSETQ in the germline V gene. CDR3 region: CASRTGRDGNTIYF. The CDR3 nucleotides are TGCGCCAGCAGGACAGGGAGGGATGGAAACACCATATATTTT. The variable domain in full, with the rest retrieved from reference TRBV5-1 and TRBJ1-3, is KAGVTQTPRYLIKTRGQQVTLSCSPISGHRSVSWYQQTPGQGLQFLFEYFSETQRNKGNFPGRFSGRQFSNSRSEMNVSTLELGDSALYLCASRTGRDGNTIYFGEGSWLTVV.

The V and J genes are TRBV4-1 and TRBJ1-1; the D is unclear. Germline CDR1 reads MGHRA; CDR2 reads YSYEKL. This CDR3 is 15 amino acids long. Between the trimmed V and J ends, which lost 4 bases and 3 bases, there was a span of 15 bases. The DNA for the CDR3 is TGCGCCAGCAGCCTATACGACACGGCGGACACTGAAGCTTTCTTT. Amino acid sequence: CASSLYDTADTEAFF.

This chain links TRBV29-1 with TRBJ2-5; no clear D gene. Germline V CDR1 and CDR2: SQVTM, ANQGSEA. The V gene lost 4 bases and the J gene lost 1 base, with 4 bases spanning the gap. The CDR3 totals 11 residues. CDR3: CSVGIQETQYF. The CDR3 DNA reads as TGCAGCGTTGGTATCCAAGAGACCCAGTACTTC. The full variable domain, its missing parts supplied by reference TRBV29-1 and TRBJ2-5, is SAVISQKPSRDICQRGTSLTIQCQVDSQVTMMFWYRQQPGQSLTLIATANQGSEATYESGFVIDKFPISRPNLTFSTLTVSNMSPEDSSIYLCSVGIQETQYFGPGTRLLVL.

This clone was counted only a few times. J is TRBJ1-2 and V is TRBV6-5, with a weak D call TRBD1 (6 bases). The CDR3 spans 14 residues. Germline-derived CDR1 and CDR2 are MNHEY and SVGAGI. V lost 6 bases, J lost 4 bases, and 15 bases lay in between. CDR3 in amino acids: CASSGWEGGYGYTF. The CDR3 DNA is TGTGCCAGCAGCGGGTGGGAGGGGGGCTATGGCTACACCTTC.

This chain's CDR3 is CASSTHGQTNIQYF. CDR3 nucleotide sequence: TGTGCCAGCAGCACACACGGCCAGACAAACATTCAGTACTTC. V gene TRBV7-2 combines with J gene TRBJ2-4; D remains ambiguous. Trimming shortened V by 5 bases and J by 6 bases, and 14 bases separated the two germline ends. The CDR3 is 14 amino acids. Germline CDR1 SGHTA, CDR2 FQGNSA.

The chain couples TRBV19 to TRBJ1-5; D ambiguous. The V gene lost 1 base and the J gene lost 1 base, with 8 bases spanning the gap. The CDR3 has 15 amino acids. Germline CDR1 LNHDA, CDR2 SQIVND (reference sequence). The CDR3 loop is CASSIGGTSNQPQHF. The CDR3 DNA is TGTGCCAGTAGTATAGGGGGTACAAGCAATCAGCCCCAGCATTTT.

The CDR3 bases are TGTGCCAGCAGCCCGGGGGACAGCAACACTGAAGCTTTCTTT. Protein product: CASSPGDSNTEAFF. This chain uses TRBV11-3 with TRBJ1-1; 7 positions agree with TRBD1. The CDR3 spans 14 residues. V was pared by 5 bases and J by 2 bases, with 5 bases of the junction left unmatched. Germline loops: CDR1 SGHNT, CDR2 YENEEA.

The rearrangement links TRBV27 to TRBJ2-4; D unclear. The CDR3 spans 17 residues. Germline V gene lookup returns CDR1 MNHEY and CDR2 SMNVEV (reference sequence). The V gene lost 0 bases and the J gene lost 1 base, with 13 bases spanning the gap. The CDR3 bases are TGTGCCAGCAGTTTATCGTTAGGCAGTTGGGCCAAAAACATTCAGTACTTC. This translates into CASSLSLGSWAKNIQYF.

The chain joins TRBV19 to TRBJ1-2; 11 bases are shared with TRBD1. This CDR3 has 16 amino acids. CDR1 is LNHDA and CDR2 is SQIVND in the germline V gene (reference sequence). V dropped 7 bases and J dropped 4; count of bases not matched to a gene: 11. In DNA form, the CDR3 reads TGTGCCAGTACCCGCGCGATGGACAGGGGGCTCTATGGCTACACCTTC. Its translation is CASTRAMDRGLYGYTF.

Here the CDR3 reads CASKERNEQYF. The CDR3 DNA is TGTGCCAGCAAAGAGAGAAACGAGCAGTACTTC. The rearrangement joins TRBV27 to TRBJ2-7; the D is unclear. CDR1 and CDR2 from the germline V gene are MNHEY and SMNVEV (reference sequence). Between the trimmed V and J ends, which lost 7 bases and 5 bases, there was a span of 9 bases. The CDR3 loop spans 11 amino acids.

This sequence joins TRBV30 and TRBJ1-4; D gene ambiguous. CDR1 and CDR2 (germline): GTSNPN, SVGIG (reference sequence). Trimming pared 2 bases from V and 3 bases from J, leaving 10 bases between. This CDR3 has 14 residues. The CDR3 nucleotides are TGTGCCTGGAGTTTAGGGTTTCCTAATGAAAAACTGTTTTTT. Translation gives CAWSLGFPNEKLFF.

The chain recombines TRBV9 with TRBJ1-3; possibly TRBD1 for D (6 bases). The CDR3 contains 14 residues. Trimming took 0 bases from V and 5 from J, leaving 9 bases between them. Germline V CDR1 and CDR2: SGDLS, YYNGEE. In nucleotides, the CDR3 is TGTGCCAGCAGCGTAGGGACAGAGAGAAACACCATATATTTT. Protein product: CASSVGTERNTIYF.

V usage is TRBV5-6 and J usage is TRBJ1-4; no clear D gene. Per germline, CDR1 SGHDT and CDR2 YYEEEE. The germline V and J ends were trimmed by 1 base and 3 bases, with 13 bases remaining between them. The CDR3 has 16 residues. CDR3 in DNA: TGTGCCAGCAGCTTGTACTATGAGGGTTCTAATGAAAAACTGTTTTTT. Translation gives CASSLYYEGSNEKLFF.

This clone was found a few times. The V and J genes are TRBV2 and TRBJ1-6; D gene ambiguous. This CDR3 has 14 amino acids. Germline V gene lookup returns CDR1 SNHLY and CDR2 FYNNEI. V lost 6 bases to trimming and J lost 1 base, with 7 bases between them. For the CDR3, the DNA is TGTGCCAGCAGAGGGCCGTCCTATAATTCACCCCTCCACTTT. It yields the protein CASRGPSYNSPLHF.

The V and J genes are TRBV28 and TRBJ2-3; a possible D gene is TRBD1 (5 bases). Trimming left V 1 base short and J 3 bases short, with 5 bases between. Germline CDR1 MDHEN, CDR2 SYDVKM. The CDR3 is 13 residues long. In DNA, the CDR3 is TGTGCCAGCAGTTTATCAGGGACAGATACGCAGTATTTT. This gives the protein CASSLSGTDTQYF. Full variable domain (remainder filled in from reference TRBV28 and TRBJ2-3): DVKVTQSSRYLVKRTGEKVFLECVQDMDHENMFWYRQDPGLGLRLIYFSYDVKMKEKGDIPEGYSVSREKKERFSLILESASTNQTSMYLCASSLSGTDTQYFGPGTRLTVL.

The chain couples TRBV9 to TRBJ2-2, with D perhaps being TRBD1 or TRBD2 (6 bases each). V was pared by 5 bases and J by 1 base, with 18 bases between. The V gene's germline CDR1 is SGDLS and CDR2 YYNGEE. The CDR3 runs 17 residues. The CDR3 DNA follows: TGTGCCAGCAGGGATCCCCGGGGGCGGTTGAACACCGGGGAGCTGTTTTTT. Its protein is CASRDPRGRLNTGELFF.